This section outlines one TCR beta chain sequence together with its context. The data are from a study of blood T cell repertoires in COVID-19. The length of the CDR3 is 13 residues. Trimming removed 4 bases at V and 0 bases at J, with 6 bases between. Per the germline V gene, CDR1 is LNHDA and CDR2 is SQIVND (reference sequence). Repertoires were generated with immunoSEQ multiplex PCR, while TCRdb's copy carries only in-frame clones and drops some. The sample has approximately 100,000 clones, over 75% seen once. The TCR comes from a woman aged 80 or over with active or convalescent COVID-19. The source material was peripheral blood. V usage is TRBV19 and J usage is TRBJ2-5; maybe TRBD2 (5 bases). In DNA, the CDR3 is TGTGCCAGTAGTAGGCGGGACCAAGAGACCCAGTACTTC. It is translated as CASSRRDQETQYF.